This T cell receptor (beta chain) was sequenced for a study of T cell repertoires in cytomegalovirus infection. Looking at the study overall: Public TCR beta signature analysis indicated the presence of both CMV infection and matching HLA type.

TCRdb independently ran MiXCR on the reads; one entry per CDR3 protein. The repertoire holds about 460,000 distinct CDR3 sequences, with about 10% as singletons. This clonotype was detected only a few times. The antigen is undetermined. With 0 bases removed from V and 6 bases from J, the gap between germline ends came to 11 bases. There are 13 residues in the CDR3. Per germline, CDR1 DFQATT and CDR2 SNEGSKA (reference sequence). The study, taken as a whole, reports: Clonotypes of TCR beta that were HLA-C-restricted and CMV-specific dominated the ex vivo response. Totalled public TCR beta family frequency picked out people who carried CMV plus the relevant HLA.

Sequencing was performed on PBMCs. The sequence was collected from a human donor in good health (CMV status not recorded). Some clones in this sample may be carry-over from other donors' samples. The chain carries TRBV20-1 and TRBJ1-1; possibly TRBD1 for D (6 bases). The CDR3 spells CSARDLGAAEAFF. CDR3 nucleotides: TGCAGTGCTAGAGATTTGGGGGCTGCTGAAGCTTTCTTT.